Detailed here is one T cell receptor (beta chain). Its antigen is unknown. These data come from a study of beta chain features in type 1 diabetes. Study-wide points: All four CD4+ subsets of Type 1 diabetes patients contained TCRB CDR3s that were moderately but significantly shorter.

Since all of the isolated RNA was reverse transcribed, expressed TCRB transcripts were what got sequenced. Using immunoSEQ multiplex PCR, the repertoire was profiled, and TCRdb retains in-frame clones only, with some absent. Of about 240,000 clones detected, more than 11% appear once; the ten largest clones hold around 0.019%. The CDR3 length is 13 residues. Per germline, CDR1 MNHNS and CDR2 SASEGT. J lost 4 bases, V lost 7 bases, and 3 bases had no gene match. The rearrangement joins TRBV6-1 to TRBJ2-1; 8 positions match TRBD1. This TCR came from a young man with type 1 diabetes. Source material: naive CD4+ T cells from blood. The CDR3 here is CASKGTGYNEQFF. CDR3 coding DNA: TGTGCCAGCAAGGGGACAGGTTACAATGAGCAGTTCTTC.